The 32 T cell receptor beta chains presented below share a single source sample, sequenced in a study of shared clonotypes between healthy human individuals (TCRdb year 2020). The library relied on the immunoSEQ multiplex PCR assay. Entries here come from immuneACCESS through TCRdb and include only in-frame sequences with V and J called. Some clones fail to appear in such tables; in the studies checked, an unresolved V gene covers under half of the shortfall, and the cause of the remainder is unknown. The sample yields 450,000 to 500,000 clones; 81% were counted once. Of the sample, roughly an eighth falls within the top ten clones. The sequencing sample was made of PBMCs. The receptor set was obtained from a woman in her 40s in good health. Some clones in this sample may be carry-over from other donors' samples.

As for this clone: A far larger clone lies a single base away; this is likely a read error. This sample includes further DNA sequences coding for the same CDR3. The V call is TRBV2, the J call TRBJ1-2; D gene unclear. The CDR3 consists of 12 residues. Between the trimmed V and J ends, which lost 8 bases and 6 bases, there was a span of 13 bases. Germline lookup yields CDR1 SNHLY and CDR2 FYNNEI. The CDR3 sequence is CASQGQVDGYTF. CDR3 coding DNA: TGTGCCAGCCAAGGGCAGGTGGATGGCTACACCTTC.

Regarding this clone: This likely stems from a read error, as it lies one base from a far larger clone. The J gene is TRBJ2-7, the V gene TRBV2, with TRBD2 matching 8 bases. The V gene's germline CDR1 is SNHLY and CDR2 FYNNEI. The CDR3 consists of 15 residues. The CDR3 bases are TGTGCCAGCAGTGACGTCACTAGCGGCTCCTACGCGCAGTACTTC. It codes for CASSDVTSGSYAQYF.

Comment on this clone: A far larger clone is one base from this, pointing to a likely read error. The DNA for the CDR3 is TGTGCCAGCAGTCCCTTTATAGGGGGCGCGAGTGGCTACACCTTC. Translating gives CASSPFIGGASGYTF. The chain links TRBV28 to TRBJ1-2; 7 positions agree with TRBD1. The CDR3 runs to 15 residues. The trim removed 5 bases at V and 7 bases at J, leaving 13 bases unmatched. The germline CDR1 and CDR2 sequences are MDHEN and SYDVKM.

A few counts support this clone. CDR3 sequence (DNA): TGTGCCAGCTCACCACCGGTAGCGTCCCACAATGAGCAGTTCTTC. It codes for CASSPPVASHNEQFF. The chain employs TRBV18 and TRBJ2-1, with a weak D call TRBD2 (5 bases). The CDR3 is 15 amino acids. Germline lookup yields CDR1 KGHSH and CDR2 LQKENI. Between the trimmed V and J ends, which lost 0 bases and 5 bases, there was a span of 11 bases.

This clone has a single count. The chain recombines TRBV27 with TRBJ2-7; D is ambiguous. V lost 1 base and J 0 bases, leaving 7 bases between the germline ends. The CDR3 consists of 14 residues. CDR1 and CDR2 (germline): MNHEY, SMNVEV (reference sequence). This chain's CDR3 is CASSLFPSSYEQYF. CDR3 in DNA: TGTGCCAGCAGTTTATTTCCGAGCTCCTACGAGCAGTACTTC.

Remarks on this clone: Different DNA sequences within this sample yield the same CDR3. In DNA form, the CDR3 reads TGCGCCAGCAGCTTGGTATTAGCGGGAGGTGGGAATGAGCAGTTCTTC. This codes for CASSLVLAGGGNEQFF. The rearrangement joins TRBV5-1 to TRBJ2-1; 10 bases are a match to TRBD2. The CDR3 spans 16 residues. Per germline, CDR1 SGHRS and CDR2 YFSETQ. V lost 0 bases and J lost 7; bases outside the gene matches: 7.

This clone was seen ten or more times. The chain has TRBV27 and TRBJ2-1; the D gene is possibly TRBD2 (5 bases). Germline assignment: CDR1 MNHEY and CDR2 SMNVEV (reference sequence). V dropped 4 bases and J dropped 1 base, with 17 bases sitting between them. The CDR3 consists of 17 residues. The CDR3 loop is CASSSTRARASYNEQFF. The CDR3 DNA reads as TGTGCCAGCAGTTCCACTCGGGCGCGGGCGTCCTACAATGAGCAGTTCTTC.

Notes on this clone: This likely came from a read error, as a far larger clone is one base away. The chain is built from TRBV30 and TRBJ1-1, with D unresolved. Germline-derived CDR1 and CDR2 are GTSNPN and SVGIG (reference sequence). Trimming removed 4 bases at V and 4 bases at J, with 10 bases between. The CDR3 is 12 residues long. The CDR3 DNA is TGTGCCTGGAAGCGGGTGTCCACTGAAGCTTTCTTT. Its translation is CAWKRVSTEAFF.

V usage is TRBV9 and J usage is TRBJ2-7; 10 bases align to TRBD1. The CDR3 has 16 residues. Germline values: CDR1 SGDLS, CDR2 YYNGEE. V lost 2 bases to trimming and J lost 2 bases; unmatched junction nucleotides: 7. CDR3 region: CASSVAVGQGAYEQYF. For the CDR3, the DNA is TGTGCCAGCAGCGTCGCGGTCGGACAGGGGGCCTACGAGCAGTACTTC. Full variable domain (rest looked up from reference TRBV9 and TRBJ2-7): DSGVTQTPKHLITATGQRVTLRCSPRSGDLSVYWYQQSLDQGLQFLIQYYNGEERAKGNILERFSAQQFPDLHSELNLSSLELGDSALYFCASSVAVGQGAYEQYFGPGTRLTVT.

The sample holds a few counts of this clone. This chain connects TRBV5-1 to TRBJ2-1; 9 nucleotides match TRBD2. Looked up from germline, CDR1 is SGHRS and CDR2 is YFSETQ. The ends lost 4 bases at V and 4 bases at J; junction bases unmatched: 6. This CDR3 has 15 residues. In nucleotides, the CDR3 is TGCGCCAGCAGCGCCGGGCTAGCGGGATACAATGAGCAGTTCTTC. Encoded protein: CASSAGLAGYNEQFF.

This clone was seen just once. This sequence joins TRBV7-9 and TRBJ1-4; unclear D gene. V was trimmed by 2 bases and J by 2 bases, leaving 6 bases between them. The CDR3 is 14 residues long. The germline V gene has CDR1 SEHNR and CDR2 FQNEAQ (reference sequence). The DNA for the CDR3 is TGTGCCAGCAGCTTATCCACGACTAATGAAAAACTGTTTTTT. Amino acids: CASSLSTTNEKLFF. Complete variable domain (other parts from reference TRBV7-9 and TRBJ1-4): DTGVSQNPRHKITKRGQNVTFRCDPISEHNRLYWYRQTLGQGPEFLTYFQNEAQLEKSRLLSDRFSAERPKGSFSTLEIQRTEQGDSAMYLCASSLSTTNEKLFFGSGTQLSVL.

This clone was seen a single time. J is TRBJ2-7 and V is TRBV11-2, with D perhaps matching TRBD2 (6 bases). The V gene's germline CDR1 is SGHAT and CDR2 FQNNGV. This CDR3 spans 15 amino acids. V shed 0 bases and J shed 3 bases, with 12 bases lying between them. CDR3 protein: CASSLDSTGVYEQYF. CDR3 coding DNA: TGTGCCAGCAGCTTAGATTCGACGGGAGTCTACGAGCAGTACTTC. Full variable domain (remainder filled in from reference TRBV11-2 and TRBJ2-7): EAGVAQSPRYKIIEKRQSVAFWCNPISGHATLYWYQQILGQGPKLLIQFQNNGVVDDSQLPKDRFSAERLKGVDSTLKIQPAKLEDSAVYLCASSLDSTGVYEQYFGPGTRLTVT.

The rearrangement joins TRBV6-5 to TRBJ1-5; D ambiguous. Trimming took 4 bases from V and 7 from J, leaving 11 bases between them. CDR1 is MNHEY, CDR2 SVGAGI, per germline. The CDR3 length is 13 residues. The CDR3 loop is CASSSFPTQPQHF. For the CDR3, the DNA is TGTGCCAGCAGTTCATTCCCCACGCAGCCCCAGCATTTT.

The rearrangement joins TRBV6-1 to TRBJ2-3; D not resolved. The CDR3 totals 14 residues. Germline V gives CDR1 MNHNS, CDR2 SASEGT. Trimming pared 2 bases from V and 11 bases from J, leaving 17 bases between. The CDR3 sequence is CASSETAESIMQYF. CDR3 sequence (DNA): TGTGCCAGCAGTGAAACGGCGGAGTCGATCATGCAGTATTTT.

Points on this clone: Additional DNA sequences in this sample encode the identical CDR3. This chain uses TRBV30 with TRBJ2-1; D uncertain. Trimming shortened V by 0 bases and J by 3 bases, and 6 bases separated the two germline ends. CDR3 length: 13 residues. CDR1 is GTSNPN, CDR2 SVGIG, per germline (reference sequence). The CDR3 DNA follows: TGTGCCTGGAGTGTAGGGCTCTACAATGAGCAGTTCTTC. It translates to CAWSVGLYNEQFF.

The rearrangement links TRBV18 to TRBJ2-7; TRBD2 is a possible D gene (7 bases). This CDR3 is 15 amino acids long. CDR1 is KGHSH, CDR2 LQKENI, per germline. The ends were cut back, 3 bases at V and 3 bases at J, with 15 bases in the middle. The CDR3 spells CASSPGGTPSYEQYF. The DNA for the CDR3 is TGTGCCAGCTCACCGGGGGGGACACCCAGCTACGAGCAGTACTTC.

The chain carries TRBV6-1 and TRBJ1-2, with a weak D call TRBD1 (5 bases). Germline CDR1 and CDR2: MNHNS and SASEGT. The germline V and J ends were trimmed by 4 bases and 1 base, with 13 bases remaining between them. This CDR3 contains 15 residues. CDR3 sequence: CASSVSLGVNYGYTF. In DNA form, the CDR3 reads TGTGCCAGCAGTGTCAGCCTGGGGGTTAACTATGGCTACACCTTC.

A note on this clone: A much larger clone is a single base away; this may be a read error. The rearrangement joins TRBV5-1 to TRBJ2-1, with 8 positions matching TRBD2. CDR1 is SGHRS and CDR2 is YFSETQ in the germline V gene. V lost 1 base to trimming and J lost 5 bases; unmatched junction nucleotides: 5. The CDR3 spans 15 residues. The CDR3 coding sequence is TGCGCCAGCAGCTTGTTACTTAGCGGGGACAATGAGCAGTTCTTC. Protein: CASSLLLSGDNEQFF.

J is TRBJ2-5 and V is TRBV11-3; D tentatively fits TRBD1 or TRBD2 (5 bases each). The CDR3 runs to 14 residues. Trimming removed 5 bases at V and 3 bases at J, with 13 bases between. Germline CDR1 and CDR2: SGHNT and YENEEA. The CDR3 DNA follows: TGTGCCAGCAGCCCACGACGGGGCGAAGAGACCCAGTACTTC. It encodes CASSPRRGEETQYF.

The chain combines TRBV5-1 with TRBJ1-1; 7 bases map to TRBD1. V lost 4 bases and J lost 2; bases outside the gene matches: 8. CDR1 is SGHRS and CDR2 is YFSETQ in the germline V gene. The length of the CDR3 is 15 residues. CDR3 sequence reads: CASSHSGTANTEAFF. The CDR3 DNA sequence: TGCGCCAGCAGCCACTCCGGGACAGCAAACACTGAAGCTTTCTTT.

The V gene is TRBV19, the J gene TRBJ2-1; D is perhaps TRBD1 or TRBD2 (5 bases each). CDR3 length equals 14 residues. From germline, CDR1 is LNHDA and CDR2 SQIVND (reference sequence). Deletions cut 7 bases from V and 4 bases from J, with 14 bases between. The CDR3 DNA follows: TGTGCCAGTACCCAGGGAGTAGCTTACAATGAGCAGTTCTTC. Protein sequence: CASTQGVAYNEQFF.

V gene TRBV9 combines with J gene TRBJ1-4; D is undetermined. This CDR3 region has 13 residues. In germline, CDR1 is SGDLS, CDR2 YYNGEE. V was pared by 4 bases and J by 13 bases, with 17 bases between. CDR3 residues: CASSSPGGQRLFF. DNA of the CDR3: TGTGCCAGCAGCTCCCCGGGAGGCCAGCGACTGTTTTTT.

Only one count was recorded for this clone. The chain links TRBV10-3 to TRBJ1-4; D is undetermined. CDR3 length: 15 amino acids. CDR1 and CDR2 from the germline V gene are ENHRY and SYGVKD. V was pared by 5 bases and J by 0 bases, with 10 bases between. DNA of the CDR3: TGTGCCATCAGTCAAGGCGGCTCAACTAATGAAAAACTGTTTTTT. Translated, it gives CAISQGGSTNEKLFF.

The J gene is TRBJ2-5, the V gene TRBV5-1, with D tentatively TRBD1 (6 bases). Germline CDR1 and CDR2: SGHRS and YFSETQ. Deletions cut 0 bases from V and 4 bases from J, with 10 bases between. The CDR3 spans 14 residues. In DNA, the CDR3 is TGCGCCAGCAGCTTGGGACAGGTACTAGAGACCCAGTACTTC. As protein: CASSLGQVLETQYF.

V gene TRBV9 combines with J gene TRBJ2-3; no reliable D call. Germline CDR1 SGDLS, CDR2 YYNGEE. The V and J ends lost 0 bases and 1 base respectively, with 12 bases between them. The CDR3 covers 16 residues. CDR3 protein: CASSVVASRGTDTQYF. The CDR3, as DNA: TGTGCCAGCAGCGTAGTAGCTAGTCGTGGCACAGATACGCAGTATTTT.

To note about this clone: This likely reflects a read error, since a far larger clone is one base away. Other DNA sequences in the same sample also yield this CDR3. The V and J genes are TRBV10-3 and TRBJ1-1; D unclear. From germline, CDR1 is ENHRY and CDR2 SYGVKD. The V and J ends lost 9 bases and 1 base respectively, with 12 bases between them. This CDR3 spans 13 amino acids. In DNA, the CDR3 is TGTGCCATAAGACTGTACGCGAACACTGAAGCTTTCTTT. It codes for CAIRLYANTEAFF.

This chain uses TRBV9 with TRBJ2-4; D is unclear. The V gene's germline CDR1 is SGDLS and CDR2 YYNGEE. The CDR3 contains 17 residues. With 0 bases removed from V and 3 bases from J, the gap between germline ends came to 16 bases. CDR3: CASSVGAPTVDKNIQYF. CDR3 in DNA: TGTGCCAGCAGCGTAGGGGCGCCGACGGTAGACAAAAACATTCAGTACTTC.

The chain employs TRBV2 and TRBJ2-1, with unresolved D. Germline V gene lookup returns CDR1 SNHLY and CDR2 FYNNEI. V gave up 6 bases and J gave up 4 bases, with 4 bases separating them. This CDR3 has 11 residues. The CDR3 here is CASREYNEQFF. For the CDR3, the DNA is TGTGCCAGCAGGGAGTACAATGAGCAGTTCTTC.

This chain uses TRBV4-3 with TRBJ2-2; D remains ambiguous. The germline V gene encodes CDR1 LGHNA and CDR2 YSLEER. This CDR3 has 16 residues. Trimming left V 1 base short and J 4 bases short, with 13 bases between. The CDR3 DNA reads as TGCGCCAGCAGCCAAGGAGGTGACTTGCGCACCGGGGAGCTGTTTTTT. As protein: CASSQGGDLRTGELFF.

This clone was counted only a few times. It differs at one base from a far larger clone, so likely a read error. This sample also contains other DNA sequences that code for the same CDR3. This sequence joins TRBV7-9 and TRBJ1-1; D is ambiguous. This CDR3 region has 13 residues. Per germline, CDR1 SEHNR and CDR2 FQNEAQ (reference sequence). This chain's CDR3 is CASSLDMNTEAFF. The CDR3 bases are TGTGCCAGCAGCTTAGACATGAACACTGAGGCTTTCTTT.

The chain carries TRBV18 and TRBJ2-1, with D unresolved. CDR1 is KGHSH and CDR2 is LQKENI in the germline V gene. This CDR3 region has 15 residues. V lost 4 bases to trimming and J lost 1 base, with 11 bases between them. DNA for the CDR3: TGTGCCAGCTCACGGCTGGAAGGTTCCTACAATGAGCAGTTCTTC. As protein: CASSRLEGSYNEQFF.

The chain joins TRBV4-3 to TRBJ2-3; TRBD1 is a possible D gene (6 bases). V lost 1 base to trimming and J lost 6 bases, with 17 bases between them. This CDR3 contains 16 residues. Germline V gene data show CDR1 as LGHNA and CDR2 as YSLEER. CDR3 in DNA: TGCGCCAGCAGCCAAGTTTGGAGGCAGGGGACGGATACGCAGTATTTT. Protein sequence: CASSQVWRQGTDTQYF.